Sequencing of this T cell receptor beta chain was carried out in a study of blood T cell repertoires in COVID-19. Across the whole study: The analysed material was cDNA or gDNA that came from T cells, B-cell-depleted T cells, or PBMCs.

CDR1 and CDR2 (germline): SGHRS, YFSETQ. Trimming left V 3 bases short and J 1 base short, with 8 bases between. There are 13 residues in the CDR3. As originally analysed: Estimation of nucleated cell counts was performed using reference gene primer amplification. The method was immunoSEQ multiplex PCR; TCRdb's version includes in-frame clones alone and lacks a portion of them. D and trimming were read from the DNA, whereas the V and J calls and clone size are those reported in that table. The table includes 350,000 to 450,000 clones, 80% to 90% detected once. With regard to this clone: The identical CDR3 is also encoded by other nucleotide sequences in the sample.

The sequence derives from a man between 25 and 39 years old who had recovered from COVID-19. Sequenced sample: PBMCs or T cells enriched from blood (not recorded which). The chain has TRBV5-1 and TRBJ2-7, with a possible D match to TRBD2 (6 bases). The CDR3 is CASSWDSSYEQYF. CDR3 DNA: TGCGCCAGCAGCTGGGACTCATCCTACGAGCAGTACTTC.